The rows below give T cell receptor beta chains drawn from one sample of a study of shared clonotypes between healthy human individuals. Generated by immunoSEQ multiplex PCR, the TCRdb table keeps only in-frame clones and is missing some. The profile shows hundreds of thousands of clones, about 96% of them singletons. The sequenced sample consisted of naive CD4+ T cells sorted from blood. The receptor set was obtained from a woman in her 30s in good health. Each CDR3 is given with its conserved first and last residue. Fields, in order: clone size, J gene, D gene, V gene, CDR3 protein, CDR3 DNA. D genes are given only for firm matches. Part of the rows lack a size; the others show once, few, many or a class for expanded clones.

>.|TRBJ1-2|.|TRBV29-1
CSGLDSNYGYTF
TGCAGCGGACTCGACAGTAACTATGGCTACACCTTC
>.|TRBJ1-3|.|TRBV6-9
CASSYSWDNSGNTIYF
TGTGCCAGCAGTTATTCTTGGGACAACTCTGGAAACACCATATATTTT
>once|TRBJ2-1|.|TRBV27
CASSPPWVNEQFF
TGTGCCAGCAGTCCCCCCTGGGTGAATGAGCAGTTCTTC
>.|TRBJ2-3|.|TRBV13
CASSSKTGIITDTQYF
TGTGCCAGCAGCTCCAAGACAGGTATAATCACAGATACGCAGTATTTT
>.|TRBJ2-7|.|TRBV7-2
CASSLGWGEQYF
TGTGCCAGCAGCTTAGGATGGGGCGAGCAGTACTTC
>.|TRBJ2-1|TRBD1|TRBV5-6
CASRPRQGSSSYNEQFF
TGTGCCAGCAGGCCACGACAGGGGTCAAGCTCCTACAATGAGCAGTTCTTC
>.|TRBJ2-7|.|TRBV10-3
CAISESDGAAKQYF
TGTGCCATCAGTGAGTCGGATGGTGCGGCTAAGCAGTACTTC
>.|TRBJ2-5|.|TRBV7-6
CASSLGPTQETQYF
TGTGCCAGCAGCTTAGGTCCCACTCAAGAGACCCAGTACTTC
>.|TRBJ1-5|.|TRBV21-1
CASSKVWFDQPQHF
TGTGCCAGCAGCAAAGTGTGGTTCGATCAGCCCCAGCATTTT
>.|TRBJ2-7|.|TRBV28
CASTQGRSRSYEQYF
TGTGCCAGCACCCAGGGGAGGTCCCGCTCCTACGAGCAGTACTTC
>once|TRBJ1-1|.|TRBV14
CASSQWAGVQNTEAFF
TGTGCCAGCAGCCAATGGGCCGGGGTCCAGAACACTGAAGCTTTCTTT
>.|TRBJ2-1|.|TRBV28
CASSPSAIDEQFF
TGTGCCAGCAGTCCGTCGGCCATCGATGAGCAGTTCTTC
>.|TRBJ1-2|.|TRBV25-1
CASSETRPGGYTF
TGTGCCAGCAGTGAGACCCGTCCAGGTGGCTACACCTTC
>.|TRBJ2-6|.|TRBV7-3
CASSLTTGQGANVLTF
TGTGCCAGCAGCTTAACGACCGGACAGGGGGCCAACGTCCTGACTTTC
>.|TRBJ2-1|TRBD2|TRBV11-2
CASSSSGNTYNEQFF
TGTGCCAGCAGCTCTAGCGGGAACACCTACAATGAGCAGTTCTTC
>.|TRBJ1-1|TRBD1|TRBV19
CASRTGLTEAFF
TGTGCCAGTAGGACAGGGCTGACTGAAGCTTTCTTT
>.|TRBJ2-7|.|TRBV11-2
CASSEWAGGSNFIYEQYF
TGTGCCAGCAGCGAATGGGCCGGCGGGTCCAATTTTATCTACGAGCAGTACTTC
>.|TRBJ2-1|.|TRBV29-1
CSVDKTVLRPNEQFF
TGCAGCGTTGACAAGACGGTCTTAAGGCCCAATGAGCAGTTCTTC
>.|TRBJ1-2|.|TRBV4-1
CASSQAVLANYGYTF
TGCGCCAGCAGCCAAGCAGTTTTAGCTAACTATGGCTACACCTTC
>.|TRBJ1-1|.|TRBV19
CAISGQINTEAFF
TGTGCCATTAGCGGACAGATTAACACTGAAGCTTTCTTT
>.|TRBJ1-5|.|TRBV7-9
CASSPALGAQSNQPQHF
TGTGCCAGCAGCCCAGCGTTGGGCGCTCAGAGCAATCAGCCCCAGCATTTT
>.|TRBJ1-1|.|TRBV5-6
CASSWSRVTEAFF
TGTGCCAGCAGCTGGTCGAGGGTTACTGAAGCTTTCTTT
>.|TRBJ1-5|.|TRBV2
CASSGGRQTIPWNSNQPQHF
TGTGCCAGCAGTGGGGGGCGACAGACCATTCCCTGGAATAGCAATCAGCCCCAGCATTTT
>.|TRBJ2-3|TRBD2|TRBV29-1
CSVERAGGRDTQYF
TGCAGCGTTGAACGAGCGGGAGGGAGAGATACGCAGTATTTT
>.|TRBJ1-4|.|TRBV28
CASSFYADGPNEKLFF
TGTGCCAGCAGTTTTTATGCGGACGGACCTAATGAAAAACTGTTTTTT
>.|TRBJ2-5|TRBD2|TRBV13
CASSPGLAGVETQYF
TGTGCCAGCAGCCCAGGACTAGCGGGAGTGGAGACCCAGTACTTC
>.|TRBJ1-1|TRBD1|TRBV27
CASSLSSTGAEAFF
TGTGCCAGCAGTTTATCGTCGACAGGGGCTGAAGCTTTCTTT
>.|TRBJ1-1|.|TRBV6-5
CASSSSMGDTEAFF
TGTGCCAGCAGTTCGTCGATGGGGGACACTGAAGCTTTCTTT
>.|TRBJ2-1|.|TRBV27
CASSLVAVGDEQFF
TGTGCCAGCAGTTTAGTAGCGGTGGGCGATGAGCAGTTCTTC
>.|TRBJ1-2|.|TRBV9
CASSVSGGFQNYGYTF
TGTGCCAGCAGCGTCAGCGGGGGATTTCAAAACTATGGCTACACCTTC
>.|TRBJ1-6|TRBD1|TRBV11-2
CASSFTTGGNSPLHF
TGTGCCAGCAGCTTCACGACAGGGGGGAATTCACCCCTCCACTTT
>.|TRBJ2-1|TRBD1|TRBV28
CASSWGQNGLGFF
TGTGCCAGCAGTTGGGGACAGAACGGCCTGGGGTTCTTC
>.|TRBJ1-2|TRBD1|TRBV5-1
CASSLSGQGAREGYTF
TGCGCCAGCAGCTTGTCTGGACAGGGGGCGCGTGAGGGCTACACCTTC
>.|TRBJ2-7|TRBD1|TRBV11-2
CASVGQALSEQYF
TGTGCCAGCGTCGGACAGGCCCTTTCCGAGCAGTACTTC
>.|TRBJ2-3|TRBD2|TRBV28
CASSYSGGPTDTQYF
TGTGCCAGCAGCTATAGCGGGGGCCCCACAGATACGCAGTATTTT
>.|TRBJ2-7|TRBD2|TRBV7-9
CASSRTSGSYEQYF
TGTGCCAGCAGCAGGACTAGCGGGAGTTACGAGCAGTACTTC
>.|TRBJ2-3|.|TRBV13
CASSLAGPPNTQYF
TGTGCCAGCAGCTTAGCCGGCCCCCCGAATACGCAGTATTTT
>.|TRBJ2-3|.|TRBV6-5
CASSSLRTDTQYF
TGTGCCAGCAGCAGCCTCCGGACAGATACGCAGTATTTT
>.|TRBJ2-7|.|TRBV6-1
CASSFWGNEQYF
TGTGCCAGCAGTTTCTGGGGGAACGAGCAGTACTTC
>once|TRBJ2-3|.|TRBV7-6
CASSFQRTSTDTQYF
TGTGCCAGCAGCTTCCAGCGGACAAGCACAGATACGCAGTATTTT
>.|TRBJ1-3|.|TRBV28
CASIRAGLTYSGNTIYF
TGTGCCAGCATCCGAGCCGGTCTTACCTACTCTGGAAACACCATATATTTT
>.|TRBJ1-4|.|TRBV18
CASSPPGVYEKLFF
TGTGCCAGCTCACCACCGGGGGTATACGAAAAACTGTTTTTT
>.|TRBJ1-1|.|TRBV28
CAIKGPLNTEAFF
TGTGCCATAAAGGGCCCTTTGAACACTGAAGCTTTCTTT
>.|TRBJ1-2|.|TRBV5-1
CASSSGWDYGYTF
TGCGCCAGCAGTTCAGGGTGGGACTATGGCTACACCTTC
>.|TRBJ1-1|TRBD1|TRBV9
CASSGRTGSDTEAFF
TGTGCCAGCAGCGGACGGACAGGATCGGACACTGAAGCTTTCTTT
>.|TRBJ2-3|.|TRBV18
CASSPPARVTDTQYF
TGTGCCAGCTCACCACCGGCCAGGGTCACAGATACGCAGTATTTT
>.|TRBJ1-1|TRBD1|TRBV5-1
CASSLGRDRAMNTEAFF
TGCGCCAGCAGCTTGGGGCGGGACAGGGCTATGAACACTGAAGCTTTCTTT
>.|TRBJ2-5|TRBD2|TRBV6-1
CASTNSGWETQYF
TGTGCCAGCACTAATAGCGGGTGGGAGACCCAGTACTTC
>.|TRBJ2-6|.|TRBV11-3
CASSPGVGAGANVLTF
TGTGCCAGCAGCCCCGGTGTTGGGGCTGGGGCCAACGTCCTGACTTTC
>.|TRBJ2-4|.|TRBV15
CATRGFTGSTAKNIQYF
TGTGCCACCAGGGGGTTTACGGGGTCGACTGCCAAAAACATTCAGTACTTC
>.|TRBJ2-7|TRBD1|TRBV28
CASKPRGQGGTYEQYF
TGTGCCAGCAAGCCCCGGGGACAGGGGGGGACCTACGAGCAGTACTTC
>.|TRBJ2-5|.|TRBV10-3
CAISENQETQYF
TGTGCCATCAGTGAGAACCAAGAGACCCAGTACTTC
>.|TRBJ2-1|.|TRBV7-9
CASSPRDPSSYNEQFF
TGTGCCAGCAGCCCCCGAGACCCGAGCTCCTACAATGAGCAGTTCTTC
>.|TRBJ2-7|TRBD2|TRBV6-5
CASRRVGGNEQYF
TGTGCCAGCAGGCGTGTGGGGGGGAACGAGCAGTACTTC
>.|TRBJ1-3|TRBD1|TRBV5-1
CASSMDRGSLGNTIYF
TGCGCCAGCAGCATGGACAGGGGCTCTCTGGGAAACACCATATATTTT
>.|TRBJ2-2|TRBD2|TRBV12-5
CASGLTATSGVTGELFF
TGTGCTAGTGGTTTGACCGCGACTAGCGGAGTCACCGGGGAGCTGTTTTTT
>.|TRBJ1-2|.|TRBV28
CASSAPGRKGDYGYTF
TGTGCCAGCAGTGCGCCGGGACGTAAAGGGGACTATGGCTACACCTTC
>.|TRBJ1-5|TRBD1|TRBV5-6
CASSRKTGARQPQHF
TGTGCCAGCAGCAGGAAAACAGGGGCTCGACAGCCCCAGCATTTT
>.|TRBJ1-2|.|TRBV27
CASSSTGTPYYGYTF
TGTGCCAGCAGTTCGACCGGGACTCCCTACTATGGCTACACCTTC
>.|TRBJ1-5|.|TRBV5-8
CASSSDSFNQPQHF
TGTGCCAGCAGCTCGGACAGCTTCAATCAGCCCCAGCATTTT